These T cell receptor beta chains were read from a single sample in a study of cytomegalovirus exposure and HLA in healthy donors. Generated by immunoSEQ multiplex PCR, the TCRdb table keeps only in-frame clones and is missing some. This sample has approximately 150,000 clones, with roughly 73% found just once. The sample was PBMCs. The receptors derive from a male donor in good health and CMV-seronegative. Each CDR3 is given with its conserved first and last residue. D genes are given only for firm matches. Expanded clones are given a class, and other clones once, few, many or no size at all.

CDR3aa,CDR3nt,d_gene,v_gene,len,abundance,j_gene
CASSEGDYAGSYEQYF,TGTGCCAGCAGTGAAGGTGATTACGCAGGCTCCTACGAGCAGTACTTC,-,TRBV6-4,16,-,TRBJ2-7
CASSTGVRNTIYF,TGTGCCAGCAGCACAGGGGTGAGAAACACCATATATTTT,TRBD1,TRBV28,13,few,TRBJ1-3
CASSEGGGWETQYF,TGTGCCAGCAGTGAGGGGGGGGGTTGGGAGACCCAGTACTTC,TRBD2,TRBV2,14,-,TRBJ2-5
CASSLRDSKEFF,TGTGCCAGCAGCCTACGGGACTCCAAAGAGTTCTTC,-,TRBV7-2,12,-,TRBJ2-1
CASSLASVNYGYTF,TGTGCCAGCAGCTTAGCATCCGTGAACTATGGCTACACCTTC,-,TRBV7-2,14,few,TRBJ1-2
CASSYSAATGANVLTF,TGTGCCAGCAGTTACTCGGCGGCGACTGGGGCCAACGTCCTGACTTTC,-,TRBV6-5,16,-,TRBJ2-6
CASSWLGSEQYF,TGTGCCAGCAGCTGGCTGGGCAGCGAGCAGTACTTC,-,TRBV11-2,12,few,TRBJ2-7
CSVPSLPGELFF,TGCAGCGTTCCGAGTCTCCCCGGGGAGCTGTTTTTT,-,TRBV29-1,12,-,TRBJ2-2
CASSGPTVIGGYTF,TGTGCCAGCAGCGGGCCGACAGTTATAGGTGGCTACACCTTC,-,TRBV9,14,-,TRBJ1-2
CASSLFGGRRETQYF,TGTGCCAGCAGCTTATTCGGGGGTAGGAGGGAGACCCAGTACTTC,-,TRBV11-3,15,-,TRBJ2-5
CASSLARTQGADTQYF,TGTGCCAGCAGCTTAGCGCGGACACAGGGGGCAGATACGCAGTATTTT,TRBD1,TRBV11-1,16,-,TRBJ2-3
CASSPSLNTEAFF,TGTGCCAGCTCACCATCGTTGAACACTGAAGCTTTCTTT,-,TRBV18,13,-,TRBJ1-1
CASSLVGTGFSEKLFF,TGCGCCAGCAGCTTGGTAGGGACAGGGTTTTCTGAAAAACTGTTTTTT,TRBD1,TRBV5-1,16,-,TRBJ1-4
CASSLGDWRSYEQYF,TGTGCCAGCAGCTTAGGGGACTGGCGCTCCTACGAGCAGTACTTC,-,TRBV7-3,15,-,TRBJ2-7
CASSLTTSGSKNEQFF,TGTGCCAGCAGCTTAACGACTAGCGGGAGTAAAAATGAGCAGTTCTTC,TRBD2,TRBV7-2,16,-,TRBJ2-1
CASSKRGGAGEGSTDTQYF,TGTGCCAGCAGCAAAAGAGGTGGAGCGGGAGAAGGGAGCACAGATACGCAGTATTTT,TRBD2,TRBV4-2,19,-,TRBJ2-3
CASSLAGTGNGELFF,TGTGCCAGCAGTCTCGCCGGGACAGGGAACGGGGAGCTGTTTTTT,TRBD1,TRBV9,15,-,TRBJ2-2
CASSIDRGSGANVLTF,TGTGCCAGTAGTATAGATCGGGGCTCTGGGGCCAACGTCCTGACTTTC,-,TRBV19,16,-,TRBJ2-6
CASSSPAYSGEAFF,TGTGCCAGCAGCTCGCCAGCCTATTCGGGTGAAGCTTTCTTT,-,TRBV5-6,14,few,TRBJ1-1
CASSPGQGGEKLFF,TGTGCCAGCAGTCCTGGACAGGGAGGGGAAAAACTGTTTTTT,TRBD1,TRBV27,14,-,TRBJ1-4
CASSQEGGGAPDTQYF,TGTGCCAGCAGCCAAGAAGGCGGGGGGGCCCCAGATACGCAGTATTTT,TRBD2,TRBV4-2,16,few,TRBJ2-3
CASRGDSHTGELFF,TGTGCCAGCAGAGGGGACAGTCACACCGGGGAGCTGTTTTTT,TRBD1,TRBV7-7,14,-,TRBJ2-2
CASSPSWRERSYNEQFF,TGTGCCAGCAGTCCCTCCTGGCGGGAGCGGTCCTACAATGAGCAGTTCTTC,TRBD2,TRBV11-3,17,-,TRBJ2-1
CATRSGQFNTGELFF,TGCGCCACCCGGTCGGGACAGTTCAACACCGGGGAGCTGTTTTTT,TRBD1,TRBV5-1,15,once,TRBJ2-2
CASSLAGTMQGGYTF,TGTGCCAGCAGCTTGGCCGGGACAATGCAGGGCGGCTACACCTTC,-,TRBV5-6,15,-,TRBJ1-2
CASSQEVGHEPYNEQFF,TGTGCCAGCAGCCAGGAAGTGGGACATGAACCTTACAATGAGCAGTTCTTC,-,TRBV7-8,17,few,TRBJ2-1
CASSFLTGGHYGYTF,TGTGCCAGCAGTTTCCTGACAGGGGGACACTATGGCTACACCTTC,TRBD1,TRBV28,15,-,TRBJ1-2
CASSRTGGSYGYTF,TGTGCCAGCAGTCGTACAGGGGGCAGTTATGGCTACACCTTC,TRBD1,TRBV28,14,-,TRBJ1-2